These 25 T cell receptor beta chains share one sample of origin, sequenced in a study of CD8 T cells in Susac syndrome. An input of about 0.5 to 1 ug of RNA was subjected to reverse transcription using random hexamers. TCRdb reanalysed the immunoSEQ multiplex PCR reads using MiXCR and keeps one entry per CDR3 protein. The data contain under 70,000 distinct CDR3 sequences, around nine tenths of them seen just once; the ten biggest clones take up nearly 0.2%. Sequencing input: CD8+ T cells from PBMCs. These receptor sequences come from a human donor in good health.

This chain uses TRBV4-1 with TRBJ1-4; possible D gene TRBD1, 5 bases. Germline V CDR1 and CDR2: MGHRA, YSYEKL. CDR3 length: 15 amino acids. Trimming left V 1 base short and J 11 bases short, with 17 bases between. CDR3 protein: CASSQGAGSFSKLFF. For the CDR3, the DNA is TGCGCCAGCAGCCAAGGGGCAGGGTCTTTTAGTAAACTGTTTTTT.

The V call is TRBV10-3, the J call TRBJ2-7, with 8 bases matching TRBD1. In germline, CDR1 is ENHRY, CDR2 SYGVKD. The length of the CDR3 is 15 residues. V dropped 1 base and J dropped 6; count of bases not matched to a gene: 8. CDR3 amino acids: CAISELMGQAVEQYF. CDR3 in DNA: TGTGCCATCAGTGAGTTAATGGGACAGGCCGTCGAGCAGTACTTC.

The rearrangement uses TRBV12-3 or TRBV12-4 and TRBJ2-2, with D tentatively TRBD1 (6 bases). The CDR3 length is 15 residues. The germline V and J ends were trimmed by 6 bases and 4 bases, with 15 bases remaining between them. The DNA of the CDR3 is TGTGCCAGCAGATCTATCAGGGGTAGCACCGGGGAGCTGTTTTTT. Its translation is CASRSIRGSTGELFF.

The chain joins TRBV5-8 to TRBJ1-2, with 9 bases matching TRBD1. In germline, CDR1 is SGHTS, CDR2 YDEGEE. The ends lost 1 base at V and 6 bases at J; junction bases unmatched: 4. The CDR3 sequence is 14 residues long. The CDR3 loop reads CASSLKDRGNGYTF. For the CDR3, the DNA is TGTGCCAGCAGCTTGAAGGACAGGGGAAATGGCTACACCTTC.

The V and J genes are TRBV2 and TRBJ2-7, with 10 bases identical to TRBD1. The CDR3 loop spans 16 amino acids. Germline V CDR1 and CDR2: SNHLY, FYNNEI. V gave up 8 bases and J gave up 2 bases; unmatched junction bases: 12. CDR3 nucleotides: TGTGCCAGCTACTTCCACCGGGACAGGGGACCCTACGAGCAGTACTTC. Protein sequence: CASYFHRDRGPYEQYF.

The chain employs TRBV19 and TRBJ2-1, with D uncertain. Germline loops: CDR1 LNHDA, CDR2 SQIVND (reference sequence). The CDR3 contains 14 residues. V dropped 1 base and J dropped 4 bases, with 8 bases sitting between them. CDR3 sequence (DNA): TGTGCCAGTAGTATAGTTGGAGTTTACAATGAGCAGTTCTTC. Protein sequence: CASSIVGVYNEQFF.

This sequence joins TRBV30 and TRBJ2-2; perhaps TRBD2 as D (5 bases). V lost 5 bases, J lost 5 bases, and 12 bases lay in between. Per the germline V gene, CDR1 is GTSNPN and CDR2 is SVGIG (reference sequence). The CDR3 has 13 residues. DNA of the CDR3: TGTGCCTGGGATGGGGAGTCGACCGGGGAGCTGTTTTTT. It translates to CAWDGESTGELFF.

The chain couples TRBV11-2 to TRBJ1-1; D gene uncertain. Germline V lookup: CDR1 SGHAT, CDR2 FQNNGV. This CDR3 is built from 14 residues. V was clipped by 1 base and J by 1 base, with 7 bases between them. In DNA, the CDR3 is TGTGCCAGCAGCTTAGCCCGGGAGAACACTGAAGCTTTCTTT. This encodes CASSLARENTEAFF.

The V call is TRBV24-1, the J call TRBJ2-1, with TRBD2 matching 8 bases. Per the germline V gene, CDR1 is KGHDR and CDR2 is SFDVKD. V shed 3 bases and J 4 bases; nucleotides not matched to a gene: 7. The CDR3 is made up of 16 amino acids. The CDR3 reads CATSDPQRGPYNEQFF. CDR3 in DNA: TGTGCCACCAGTGATCCTCAGCGGGGGCCGTACAATGAGCAGTTCTTC.

This sequence joins TRBV5-6 and TRBJ1-2; no definite D call. Trimming cost V 0 bases and J 4 bases, with 13 bases left between them. In germline, CDR1 is SGHDT, CDR2 YYEEEE. The CDR3 sequence is 15 residues long. The CDR3 spells CASSLEGREVYGYTF. CDR3 DNA: TGTGCCAGCAGCTTGGAAGGACGGGAGGTCTATGGCTACACCTTC.

The chain carries TRBV7-9 and TRBJ1-6; D is perhaps TRBD1 (5 bases). Trimming stripped 5 bases from V and 0 bases from J, with 14 bases between. The CDR3 length is 17 residues. Per germline, CDR1 SEHNR and CDR2 FQNEAQ (reference sequence). The CDR3 coding sequence is TGTGCCAGCAGCCCACGTCGCGGGGCCTCCTATAATTCACCCCTCCACTTT. It yields the protein CASSPRRGASYNSPLHF.

CDR3 DNA sequence: TGTGCCAGCAGCGAAACAGGGGGCTATGGCTACACCTTC. Its translation is CASSETGGYGYTF. The chain is built from TRBV2 and TRBJ1-2; 8 nucleotides agree with TRBD1. The germline gives CDR1 SNHLY, CDR2 FYNNEI. The CDR3 consists of 13 residues. V lost 6 bases to trimming and J lost 4 bases; unmatched junction nucleotides: 4.

This clonotype has only one observation. The chain combines TRBV4-1 with TRBJ2-1; the D gene is possibly TRBD2 (5 bases). CDR3 length: 13 residues. Per germline, CDR1 MGHRA and CDR2 YSYEKL. Trimming left V 0 bases short and J 14 bases short, with 14 bases between. As DNA, the CDR3 is TGCGCCAGCAGCCAAGAGGTCCCGACCGGGGAGTTCTTC. This translates into CASSQEVPTGEFF.

The chain couples TRBV4-1 to TRBJ1-3; D not certain. The germline V gene has CDR1 MGHRA and CDR2 YSYEKL. The CDR3 is 14 amino acids. V lost 0 bases to trimming and J lost 5 bases, with 8 bases between them. CDR3 loop: CASSQDRSRNTIYF. The CDR3 region has the DNA TGCGCCAGCAGCCAAGATCGCAGTAGAAACACCATATATTTT.

The rearrangement links TRBV10-3 to TRBJ2-7; D may be TRBD1 or TRBD2 (6 bases each). In germline, CDR1 is ENHRY, CDR2 SYGVKD. V lost 2 bases to trimming and J lost 4 bases, with 12 bases between them. The CDR3 sequence is 14 residues long. Here the CDR3 DNA reads TGTGCCATCAGTGAGGACCGGGGGCTATACGAGCAGTACTTC. This sequence encodes CAISEDRGLYEQYF.

The J gene is TRBJ2-2, the V gene TRBV11-1; TRBD2 matches at 8 bases. Per the germline V gene, CDR1 is SGHAT and CDR2 is FQDESV (reference sequence). Germline trimming cut 6 bases from V and 3 bases from J; bases unmatched to any gene: 21. The CDR3 consists of 20 residues. The CDR3 sequence is CASSSAGTRNLLSDTGELFF. For the CDR3, the DNA is TGTGCCAGCAGTTCCGCCGGGACTAGAAATTTGCTTTCCGACACCGGGGAGCTGTTTTTT.

This clonotype has a single count. The chain recombines TRBV5-4 with TRBJ2-2; D is tentatively TRBD1 or TRBD2 (6 bases each). The germline gives CDR1 SGHNT, CDR2 YYREEE (reference sequence). The length of the CDR3 is 15 residues. The V gene lost 1 base and the J gene lost 4 bases, with 11 bases spanning the gap. The CDR3 protein is CASSLQGTPTGELFF. Written as DNA, the CDR3 is TGTGCCAGCAGCTTGCAGGGGACTCCCACCGGGGAGCTGTTTTTT.

This chain uses TRBV19 with TRBJ1-2; 8 bases fit TRBD1. V trimming: 3 bases; J trimming: 7 bases; junction bases outside the gene matches: 10. CDR3 length: 15 residues. CDR1 is LNHDA and CDR2 is SQIVND in the germline V gene (reference sequence). CDR3 loop: CASSMWLAGGAGYTF. The CDR3 DNA is TGTGCCAGTAGTATGTGGCTCGCAGGGGGCGCTGGCTACACCTTC.

The J gene is TRBJ2-7, the V gene TRBV2, with D unresolved. The CDR3 sequence is 17 residues long. The germline V gene has CDR1 SNHLY and CDR2 FYNNEI. V lost 2 bases to trimming and J lost 0 bases, with 17 bases between them. In DNA form, the CDR3 reads TGTGCCAGCAGTGAAAGGTCGCCAGGAACGAGCTCCTACGAGCAGTACTTC. It yields the protein CASSERSPGTSSYEQYF.

The chain combines TRBV5-1 with TRBJ2-5; 11 bases align to TRBD2. Germline CDR1 SGHRS, CDR2 YFSETQ. The V segment lost 9 bases and the J segment 4 bases; nucleotides outside the gene matches: 20. The CDR3 has 18 amino acids. CDR3 region: CATKRWTRGGLAGETQYF. Written as DNA, the CDR3 is TGCGCCACCAAGCGGTGGACGAGGGGCGGACTAGCGGGAGAGACCCAGTACTTC.

The chain joins TRBV3-1 to TRBJ2-1; 9 bases are shared with TRBD2. CDR1 is LGHDT, CDR2 YNNKEL, per germline (reference sequence). V shed 0 bases and J 8 bases; nucleotides not matched to a gene: 11. CDR3 size: 17 residues. Written as DNA, the CDR3 is TGTGCCAGCAGCCAAGACCCCGGCGGGGGGGCTTCTGATGAGCAGTTCTTC. Its translation is CASSQDPGGGASDEQFF.

The chain recombines TRBV10-1 with TRBJ2-7, with no clear D. Germline V gives CDR1 WNHNN, CDR2 SYGVQD (reference sequence). The V end was cut by 6 bases, the J end by 2 bases, with 8 bases between. CDR3 length equals 12 residues. Written as DNA, the CDR3 is TGCGCCAGCAGCAAAGGGACCTACGAGCAGTACTTC. It codes for CASSKGTYEQYF.

This clonotype was found once. This chain joins TRBV4-1 and TRBJ1-1; D not resolved. The CDR3 runs to 15 residues. Trimming pared 0 bases from V and 11 bases from J, leaving 19 bases between. From germline, CDR1 is MGHRA and CDR2 YSYEKL. Here the CDR3 DNA reads TGCGCCAGCAGCCAAGATTCACAGCCTAACACTTTCGCTTTCTTT. This sequence encodes CASSQDSQPNTFAFF.

With regard to this clonotype: At one boundary the junction diverges from the germline segment, which might be a read error. This chain's CDR3 is CASSYFEDSKTGELFF. CDR3 in DNA: TGTGCCAGCAGCTACTTTGAGGACAGCAAAACCGGGGAGCTGTTTTTT. V is TRBV6-5 and J is TRBJ2-2; possible D gene TRBD1, 6 bases. This CDR3 is 16 amino acids long. Germline assignment: CDR1 MNHEY and CDR2 SVGAGI.

V usage is TRBV28 and J usage is TRBJ2-3; 8 nucleotides line up with TRBD2. The CDR3 has 13 amino acids. CDR1 is MDHEN and CDR2 is SYDVKM in the germline V gene. V trimming: 6 bases; J trimming: 5 bases; junction bases outside the gene matches: 4. The CDR3 region has the DNA TGTGCCAGCAGGCCGGGGGGGCAAGATACGCAGTATTTT. Translation: CASRPGGQDTQYF.